The 28 T cell receptor beta chains presented below share a single source sample, sequenced in a study of T cell repertoires in cytomegalovirus infection. TCRdb re-called the reads through MiXCR, storing one row per CDR3 protein. The sample includes some 700,000 distinct CDR3 sequences, roughly a third of them seen just once. What was sequenced was PBMCs. These receptors all come from a human donor in good health (CMV status not recorded). Some clones in this sample may be carry-over from other donors' samples.

On this clonotype itself: A read error may be the cause here, since a much bigger clone is one base away. CDR3 DNA sequence: TGTGTCAGCAAGCAGGGCGTAGGTCAGCCCCAGCATTTT. This sequence encodes CVSKQGVGQPQHF. This chain uses TRBV28 with TRBJ1-5; D is possibly TRBD1 (5 bases). Germline loops: CDR1 MDHEN, CDR2 SYDVKM. CDR3 length equals 13 residues. The variable domain in full, with the rest retrieved from reference TRBV28 and TRBJ1-5, is DVKVTQSSRYLVKRTGEKVFLECVQDMDHENMFWYRQDPGLGLRLIYFSYDVKMKEKGDIPEGYSVSREKKERFSLILESASTNQTSMYLCVSKQGVGQPQHFGDGTRLSIL.

This clonotype came up a few times. This chain uses TRBV12-3 or TRBV12-4 with TRBJ1-1; D remains unclear. CDR3 length: 14 residues. V lost 6 bases and J 1 base, leaving 12 bases between the germline ends. CDR3 protein: CASRPPHENTEAFF. CDR3 sequence (DNA): TGTGCCAGCAGACCCCCCCACGAGAACACTGAAGCTTTCTTT.

The chain carries TRBV7-8 and TRBJ1-1; D gene ambiguous. The CDR3 has 16 amino acids. Germline CDR1 SGHVS, CDR2 FQNEAQ. Trimming cost V 5 bases and J 3 bases, with 19 bases left between them. CDR3 in DNA: TGTGCCAGCAGCCCCGGCGTTGGGGTCGTTGACACTGAAGCTTTCTTT. It specifies CASSPGVGVVDTEAFF.

V and J are TRBV20-1 and TRBJ2-1; TRBD1 matches at 12 bases. V shed 1 base and J 6 bases; nucleotides not matched to a gene: 4. Germline assignment: CDR1 DFQATT and CDR2 SNEGSKA (reference sequence). The CDR3 runs 15 residues. CDR3 DNA sequence: TGCAGTGCTAGAGGGGACAGGGGGCTGATCAATGAGCAGTTCTTC. This translates into CSARGDRGLINEQFF.

Worth noting for this clonotype: At one end, the junction sequence differs from germline, possibly due to a read error. The genes are TRBV27 and TRBJ1-5; TRBD1 matches 10 bases. The CDR3 loop spans 14 amino acids. The germline gives CDR1 MNHEY, CDR2 SMNVEV (reference sequence). This CDR3 is CASSRTGGHQPQHF. The CDR3 nucleotides read TGCGCCAGCAGTCGGACAGGGGGTCATCAGCCCCAGCATTTT.

This rearrangement joins TRBV12-3 or TRBV12-4 to TRBJ2-4; D is undetermined. The CDR3 sequence is 14 residues long. With 3 bases removed from V and 0 bases from J, the gap between germline ends came to 6 bases. DNA of the CDR3: TGTGCCAGCAGTTTTCAGCTAGCCAAAAACATTCAGTACTTC. Residues: CASSFQLAKNIQYF.

CDR3 amino acids: CASAGQGIVSNQPQHF. In nucleotides, the CDR3 is TGTGCCAGCGCGGGACAGGGAATAGTTAGCAATCAGCCCCAGCATTTT. The chain couples TRBV28 to TRBJ1-5, with 9 bases fitting TRBD1. Germline lookup yields CDR1 MDHEN and CDR2 SYDVKM. The V and J ends lost 8 bases and 0 bases, in that order; junction bases with no gene match: 8. The CDR3 extends over 16 amino acids.

There are many counts of this clonotype. The rearrangement uses TRBV7-2 and TRBJ2-1; the match to TRBD2 covers 12 bases. The CDR3 is 13 amino acids. Germline V gene data show CDR1 as SGHTA and CDR2 as FQGNSA. V was clipped by 2 bases and J by 16 bases; unmatched bases: 6. The CDR3 DNA sequence: TGTGCCAGCAGCTTAATCCCGACTAGCGGGAGATTCTTC. Its translation: CASSLIPTSGRFF.

The chain joins TRBV6-4 to TRBJ1-1, with no clear D. The CDR3 extends over 13 amino acids. Germline V CDR1 and CDR2: MRHNA, SNTAGT. Deletions cut 1 base from V and 5 bases from J, with 8 bases between. CDR3 sequence (DNA): TGTGCCAGCAGTGACTTAGGCAGTACTGAAGCTTTCTTT. Translating it yields CASSDLGSTEAFF.

This clonotype was detected a few times. The chain employs TRBV11-1 and TRBJ2-1; D gene unclear. CDR3 length: 16 residues. V lost 5 bases and J lost 6, with 20 bases in between. The germline gives CDR1 SGHAT, CDR2 FQDESV (reference sequence). The CDR3 DNA follows: TGTGCCAGCAGCCATTCTATGTGGGCCATCATCAATGAGCAGTTCTTC. It encodes CASSHSMWAIINEQFF.

This clonotype was counted a few times. This chain joins TRBV27 and TRBJ2-7; D is perhaps TRBD1 or TRBD2 (5 bases each). The V and J ends lost 5 bases and 4 bases respectively, with 18 bases between them. Germline CDR1 reads MNHEY; CDR2 reads SMNVEV (reference sequence). CDR3 length equals 15 residues. The CDR3 spells CASSAFRELGYEQYF. The CDR3, as DNA: TGTGCCAGCAGTGCCTTCAGGGAGCTGGGTTACGAGCAGTACTTC.

The V call is TRBV6-1, the J call TRBJ1-5; TRBD1 is a possible D gene (6 bases). The CDR3 extends over 17 amino acids. Germline CDR1 and CDR2: MNHNS and SASEGT. Trimming removed 4 bases from V and 4 bases from J, with 20 bases in between. CDR3 coding DNA: TGTGCCAGCAGTGCGGGGGGGGCAGGGGCGAGAAATCAGCCCCAGCATTTT. Encoded protein: CASSAGGAGARNQPQHF.

V gene TRBV5-6 combines with J gene TRBJ2-4; TRBD2 matches 14 bases. The CDR3 has 17 residues. J was trimmed by 8 bases and V by 2 bases; bases with no gene match: 9. Germline lookup yields CDR1 SGHDT and CDR2 YYEEEE. The CDR3 sequence: CASSLPGLAGDWDIQYF. The CDR3 bases are TGTGCCAGCAGCTTACCGGGACTAGCGGGAGACTGGGACATTCAGTACTTC.

In nucleotides, the CDR3 is TGTGCCAGCAGCTTAGTTCTCTGGGGGGCAAAGGACAATGAGCAGTTCTTC. Its translation is CASSLVLWGAKDNEQFF. The gene calls are TRBV7-8 and TRBJ2-1; D may be TRBD1 or TRBD2 (6 bases each). The CDR3 is 17 residues long. Trimming shortened V by 1 base and J by 5 bases, and 18 bases separated the two germline ends. CDR1 and CDR2 (germline): SGHVS, FQNEAQ.

This clonotype was picked up a small number of times. Germline is not matched at one junction end, which may reflect a read error. The V call is TRBV7-6, the J call TRBJ2-1; 9 positions agree with TRBD1. The germline gives CDR1 SGHVS, CDR2 FNYEAQ. CDR3 length equals 13 residues. The CDR3 sequence is CASRLGQGNEQFF. The CDR3 DNA sequence: TGTGCCAGCCGCTTAGGACAGGGGAATGAGCAGTTCTTC. The entire variable domain, with the rest obtained from reference TRBV7-6 and TRBJ2-1, is as follows: GAGVSQSPRYKVTKRGQDVALRCDPISGHVSLYWYRQALGQGPEFLTYFNYEAQQDKSGLPNDRFSAERPEGSISTLTIQRTEQRDSAMYRCASRLGQGNEQFFGPGTRLTVL.

This chain uses TRBV25-1 with TRBJ2-7, with 12 nucleotides matching TRBD1. The germline V gene has CDR1 MGHDK and CDR2 SYGVNS. CDR3 length equals 15 residues. J lost 0 bases, V lost 10 bases, and 7 bases had no gene match. CDR3 protein: CATKRGQGASYEQYF. CDR3 nucleotides: TGTGCCACCAAGCGGGGACAGGGGGCCTCCTACGAGCAGTACTTC.

The chain has TRBV6-4 and TRBJ2-3; 15 positions match TRBD2. Germline V gives CDR1 MRHNA, CDR2 SNTAGT. The length of the CDR3 is 18 residues. Trimming removed 5 bases from V and 3 bases from J; junction bases left unmatched: 9. CDR3 DNA sequence: TGTGCCAGCAGTCCCGGGACTAGCGGGAGGAGTAGTACAGATACGCAGTATTTT. Translating it yields CASSPGTSGRSSTDTQYF.

This clonotype was counted ten times or more. The chain combines TRBV7-2 with TRBJ1-6; no firm D call. CDR3 length: 11 residues. In germline, CDR1 is SGHTA, CDR2 FQGNSA. The ends were cut back, 3 bases at V and 10 bases at J, with 4 bases in the middle. The CDR3 spells CASSLGSPLHF. DNA of the CDR3: TGTGCCAGCAGCTTGGGCTCACCCCTCCACTTT.

V gene TRBV6-6 combines with J gene TRBJ1-1; D is unclear. Germline lookup yields CDR1 MNHNY and CDR2 SVGAGI (reference sequence). V lost 6 bases and J lost 1, with 9 bases in between. This CDR3 region has 13 residues. Written as DNA, the CDR3 is TGTGCCAGCAGCTCATTCGCGAACACTGAAGCTTTCTTT. Translation: CASSSFANTEAFF.

The CDR3 sequence: CASTFGWREVGTDTQYF. The CDR3 DNA sequence: TGTGCCAGCACCTTTGGATGGCGGGAGGTTGGCACAGATACGCAGTATTTT. V usage is TRBV12-3 or TRBV12-4 and J usage is TRBJ2-3; 8 nucleotides match TRBD2. This CDR3 is 17 amino acids long. The J segment lost 1 base and the V segment lost 7 bases, leaving 13 bases of the junction unmatched.

This clonotype was counted a few times. The chain uses TRBV18 and TRBJ1-1, with a possible D match to TRBD1 (6 bases). V gave up 5 bases and J gave up 8 bases, with 12 bases separating them. Germline V lookup: CDR1 KGHSH, CDR2 LQKENI. The CDR3 extends over 12 amino acids. DNA for the CDR3: TGTGCCAGCTCAGGACAGTCTACCGAAGCTTTCTTT. Amino acid sequence: CASSGQSTEAFF.

A note on this clonotype: Germline is not matched at one junction end, which may reflect a read error. The J gene is TRBJ2-7, the V gene TRBV6-6; tentatively, D is TRBD2 (5 bases). The germline CDR1 and CDR2 sequences are MNHNY and SVGAGI (reference sequence). CDR3 length: 12 amino acids. CDR3 protein: CAGEGGSFEQYF. The CDR3 bases are TGTGCCGGAGAAGGCGGGTCCTTCGAGCAGTACTTC.

This clonotype occurred a few times. CDR3 bases: TGCAGTGCTACCGTTAACGGGGGGGGCCCCTACGAGCAGTACTTC. This sequence encodes CSATVNGGGPYEQYF. This chain connects TRBV20-1 to TRBJ2-7; 8 bases agree with TRBD2. The length of the CDR3 is 15 residues. Trimming took 4 bases from V and 2 from J; bases not matched to a gene: 10. CDR1 and CDR2 (germline): DFQATT, SNEGSKA (reference sequence).

The genes are TRBV7-2 and TRBJ1-1; D is ambiguous. Germline V gene lookup returns CDR1 SGHTA and CDR2 FQGNSA. V was trimmed by 3 bases and J by 8 bases, leaving 16 bases between them. There are 14 residues in the CDR3. In nucleotides, the CDR3 is TGTGCCAGCAGCTTTTTTCCGGGGAGCGTAGAAGCTTTCTTT. As protein: CASSFFPGSVEAFF.

The chain recombines TRBV7-4 with TRBJ2-1, with D hard to call. The germline V gene has CDR1 SGHVT and CDR2 SQSDAQ. The CDR3 has 15 amino acids. Trimming removed 1 base from V and 3 bases from J, with 10 bases in between. CDR3 region: CASSLGMGGYNEQFF. CDR3 nucleotides: TGTGCCAGCAGCTTAGGGATGGGCGGCTACAATGAGCAGTTCTTC.

The chain couples TRBV27 to TRBJ2-7, with D perhaps TRBD2 (5 bases). The CDR3 length is 14 residues. Trimming left V 3 bases short and J 1 base short, with 10 bases between. CDR1 is MNHEY and CDR2 is SMNVEV in the germline V gene (reference sequence). The CDR3 sequence is CASSFGVGSYEQYF. The CDR3 DNA reads TGTGCCAGCAGTTTCGGGGTGGGGTCCTACGAGCAGTACTTC.

The V gene is TRBV24-1, the J gene TRBJ2-3; either TRBD1 or TRBD2 may supply D (6 bases each). CDR1 KGHDR and CDR2 SFDVKD come from the germline V gene. The CDR3 extends over 14 amino acids. V was cut by 6 bases and J by 5 bases, with 14 bases left in between. CDR3 nucleotide sequence: TGTGCCACCAGTCCGGTGGGGGGCAGAGATACGCAGTATTTT. It is translated as CATSPVGGRDTQYF.

The CDR3 DNA sequence: TGTGCCACCAGCAGAGATGGGAGTTCGGGGACCCAGTACTTC. Its translation is CATSRDGSSGTQYF. This chain connects TRBV15 to TRBJ2-5, with a tentative D call TRBD2 (5 bases). V lost 0 bases to trimming and J lost 7 bases, with 12 bases between them. The CDR3 is 14 residues long. Germline V gives CDR1 LNHNV, CDR2 YYDKDF (reference sequence).